These T cell receptor beta chains were read from a single sample in a study of blood T cells in healthy people across ages. TCRdb used MiXCR to reprocess the 5' RACE reads, holding one entry per CDR3 protein. This repertoire shows 1.5 million or so distinct CDR3 sequences, roughly 45% found once; its top ten account for 7.9%. The sample was blood. The receptors were gathered from a woman younger than 30 in good health. Both conserved end residues are part of each CDR3. Fields, in order: clone size, J gene, V gene, D gene, CDR3 length, CDR3 protein, CDR3 DNA. The D gene is left open where the match is weak. Clone size is given for some rows only: seen once, a few or many times, or a class if the clone is expanded.

abundance: NA
j_gene: TRBJ2-7
v_gene: TRBV4-2
d_gene: NA
len: 14
CDR3aa: CASSQEMGRDEQYF
CDR3nt: TGTGCCAGCAGCCAAGAGATGGGCAGGGACGAGCAGTACTTC

abundance: NA
j_gene: TRBJ1-6
v_gene: TRBV4-1
d_gene: TRBD1
len: 16
CDR3aa: CASSQKTGGWNSPLHF
CDR3nt: TGCGCCAGCAGCCAGAAAACAGGGGGCTGGAATTCACCCCTCCACTTT

abundance: NA
j_gene: TRBJ2-1
v_gene: TRBV7-2
d_gene: NA
len: 16
CDR3aa: CASSLDLPLTSGEQFF
CDR3nt: TGTGCCAGCAGCTTAGACCTCCCCTTGACTTCGGGTGAGCAGTTCTTC

abundance: NA
j_gene: TRBJ2-1
v_gene: TRBV20-1
d_gene: TRBD2
len: 18
CDR3aa: CSAQPGLAGGWLNDEQFF
CDR3nt: TGCAGTGCGCAGCCGGGACTAGCGGGAGGGTGGCTGAACGATGAGCAGTTCTTC

abundance: NA
j_gene: TRBJ1-4
v_gene: TRBV3-1
d_gene: NA
len: 16
CDR3aa: CASSLQSTGRNEKLFF
CDR3nt: TGTGCCAGCAGCCTACAATCGACAGGTCGAAATGAAAAACTGTTTTTT

abundance: few
j_gene: TRBJ2-7
v_gene: TRBV7-9
d_gene: NA
len: 17
CDR3aa: CASSDPGLGTEAYEQYF
CDR3nt: TGTGCCAGCAGCGACCCCGGGTTGGGGACTGAGGCCTACGAGCAGTACTTC

abundance: few
j_gene: TRBJ1-2
v_gene: TRBV6-6
d_gene: NA
len: 13
CDR3aa: CASSPDSSTGYTF
CDR3nt: TGTGCCAGCAGCCCCGACTCTTCCACCGGCTACACCTTC

abundance: NA
j_gene: TRBJ2-7
v_gene: TRBV13
d_gene: TRBD2
len: 14
CDR3aa: CASLVSGGNDEQYF
CDR3nt: TGTGCCAGCTTAGTTAGCGGGGGTAACGACGAGCAGTACTTC

abundance: many
j_gene: TRBJ2-7
v_gene: TRBV5-1
d_gene: NA
len: 18
CDR3aa: CASSLAATGVPSLYEQYF
CDR3nt: TGCGCCAGCAGCTTGGCCGCGACAGGAGTGCCCTCTCTCTACGAGCAGTACTTC

abundance: few
j_gene: TRBJ2-2
v_gene: TRBV6-1
d_gene: NA
len: 15
CDR3aa: CASILASGSIGELFF
CDR3nt: NA

abundance: few
j_gene: TRBJ2-3
v_gene: TRBV21-1
d_gene: NA
len: 21
CDR3aa: CASSLRKGSGRISLSTDTQYF
CDR3nt: TGTGCCAGCAGCCTGCGAAAAGGTAGCGGGAGGATTTCCTTAAGCACAGATACGCAGTATTTT

abundance: few
j_gene: TRBJ2-1
v_gene: TRBV7-2
d_gene: NA
len: 18
CDR3aa: CASSLGFLGESSYNEQFF
CDR3nt: TGTGCCAGCAGCTTAGGGTTCCTGGGGGAGAGCTCCTACAATGAGCAGTTCTTC

abundance: few
j_gene: TRBJ2-7
v_gene: TRBV6-4
d_gene: NA
len: 9
CDR3aa: CATGCEQYF
CDR3nt: TGTGCCACCGGGTGCGAGCAGTACTTC

abundance: NA
j_gene: TRBJ2-3
v_gene: TRBV13
d_gene: NA
len: 14
CDR3aa: CASSIIISTDTQYF
CDR3nt: TGTGCCAGCAGCATCATAATTAGCACAGATACGCAGTATTTT

abundance: few
j_gene: TRBJ1-2
v_gene: TRBV28
d_gene: NA
len: 13
CDR3aa: CASKGGAGYGYTF
CDR3nt: TGTGCCAGCAAGGGGGGGGCCGGCTATGGCTACACCTTC

abundance: NA
j_gene: TRBJ2-7
v_gene: TRBV29-1
d_gene: TRBD1
len: 14
CDR3aa: CSVVSGTGNNEQYF
CDR3nt: TGCAGCGTTGTATCCGGGACAGGGAACAATGAGCAGTACTTC

abundance: few
j_gene: TRBJ2-2
v_gene: TRBV29-1
d_gene: TRBD1
len: 14
CDR3aa: CSVAGQGNTGELFF
CDR3nt: TGCAGCGTTGCGGGACAGGGAAACACCGGGGAGCTGTTTTTT

abundance: NA
j_gene: TRBJ1-1
v_gene: TRBV6-1
d_gene: NA
len: 14
CDR3aa: CASCRGTVNTEAFF
CDR3nt: TGTGCCAGTTGCCGGGGTACCGTGAACACTGAAGCTTTCTTT

abundance: NA
j_gene: TRBJ2-1
v_gene: TRBV7-6
d_gene: TRBD2
len: 16
CDR3aa: CASSPQPAGSLNEQFF
CDR3nt: TGTGCCAGCAGTCCGCAGCCAGCGGGGAGTTTGAATGAGCAGTTCTTC

abundance: NA
j_gene: TRBJ2-3
v_gene: TRBV3-1
d_gene: TRBD1
len: 16
CDR3aa: CASSHGGGQGADTQYF
CDR3nt: TGTGCCAGCAGCCATGGGGGGGGACAGGGTGCAGATACGCAGTATTTT

abundance: NA
j_gene: TRBJ2-7
v_gene: TRBV6-1
d_gene: TRBD1
len: 12
CDR3aa: CANRGYSYEQYF
CDR3nt: TGTGCCAACAGGGGGTACTCCTACGAGCAGTACTTC

abundance: few
j_gene: TRBJ2-3
v_gene: TRBV2
d_gene: TRBD1
len: 14
CDR3aa: CASSAQGSTDTQYF
CDR3nt: TGTGCCAGCAGTGCACAGGGGAGCACAGATACGCAGTATTTT

abundance: NA
j_gene: TRBJ2-3
v_gene: TRBV7-3
d_gene: NA
len: 14
CDR3aa: CASSSPKGTDTQYF
CDR3nt: TGTGCCAGCAGTTCCCCAAAGGGCACAGATACGCAGTATTTT

abundance: NA
j_gene: TRBJ2-1
v_gene: TRBV5-1
d_gene: TRBD2
len: 15
CDR3aa: CASRSGGAMYNEQFF
CDR3nt: TGCGCCAGCAGGAGCGGGGGGGCGATGTACAATGAGCAGTTCTTC

abundance: few
j_gene: TRBJ2-7
v_gene: TRBV20-1
d_gene: NA
len: 13
CDR3aa: CSARESSSYEQYF
CDR3nt: TGCAGTGCTAGAGAGAGTAGTTCCTACGAGCAGTACTTC

abundance: once
j_gene: TRBJ1-2
v_gene: TRBV20-1
d_gene: TRBD1
len: 16
CDR3aa: CSAPDRAPPGYYGYTF
CDR3nt: TGCAGTGCCCCGGACAGGGCACCACCGGGGTACTATGGCTACACCTTC

abundance: NA
j_gene: TRBJ2-2
v_gene: TRBV4-2
d_gene: TRBD2
len: 16
CDR3aa: CASSQDGGANTGELFF
CDR3nt: TGTGCCAGCAGCCAAGATGGGGGGGCGAACACCGGGGAGCTGTTTTTT

abundance: NA
j_gene: TRBJ2-7
v_gene: TRBV11-2
d_gene: TRBD1
len: 16
CDR3aa: CASSLGPWDSSYEQYF
CDR3nt: TGTGCCAGCAGCTTAGGGCCCTGGGACAGCTCCTACGAGCAGTACTTC

abundance: NA
j_gene: TRBJ2-4
v_gene: TRBV2
d_gene: NA
len: 16
CDR3aa: CASSENLPGGGDIQYF
CDR3nt: TGTGCCAGCAGTGAAAACCTCCCCGGGGGTGGCGACATTCAGTACTTC

abundance: few
j_gene: TRBJ1-6
v_gene: TRBV7-2
d_gene: NA
len: 14
CDR3aa: CASSRLVSPSPLHF
CDR3nt: TGTGCCAGCAGCCGATTAGTGAGTCCCTCACCCCTCCACTTT

abundance: few
j_gene: TRBJ2-5
v_gene: TRBV3-1
d_gene: TRBD1
len: 16
CDR3aa: CASSQDLGTAQETQYF
CDR3nt: TGTGCCAGCAGCCAAGATCTCGGGACAGCTCAAGAGACCCAGTACTTC

abundance: NA
j_gene: TRBJ1-1
v_gene: TRBV28
d_gene: NA
len: 15
CDR3aa: CASSLSAGAPFGAFF
CDR3nt: TGTGCCAGCAGTTTATCGGCAGGGGCTCCTTTTGGAGCTTTCTTT

abundance: NA
j_gene: TRBJ2-7
v_gene: TRBV11-2
d_gene: NA
len: 15
CDR3aa: CASSSQPADYYEQYF
CDR3nt: TGTGCCAGCAGCTCGCAACCCGCGGACTATTACGAGCAGTACTTC

abundance: NA
j_gene: TRBJ1-2
v_gene: TRBV4-1
d_gene: NA
len: 13
CDR3aa: CASSQEVRDGYTF
CDR3nt: TGCGCCAGCAGCCAAGAGGTCAGGGATGGCTACACCTTC

abundance: few
j_gene: TRBJ2-4
v_gene: TRBV2
d_gene: NA
len: 11
CDR3aa: CAIKGGYIQYF
CDR3nt: TGTGCCATCAAGGGGGGATACATTCAGTACTTC

abundance: once
j_gene: TRBJ2-7
v_gene: TRBV4-1
d_gene: TRBD2
len: 16
CDR3aa: CASSQAWRGEGYEQYF
CDR3nt: TGCGCCAGCAGCCAAGCCTGGCGGGGGGAGGGCTACGAGCAGTACTTC

abundance: few
j_gene: TRBJ2-5
v_gene: TRBV5-1
d_gene: TRBD1
len: 15
CDR3aa: CASSATGTGSEVQYF
CDR3nt: TGCGCCAGCAGCGCAACCGGGACAGGGTCAGAAGTGCAGTACTTC

abundance: once
j_gene: TRBJ1-4
v_gene: TRBV3-1
d_gene: NA
len: 15
CDR3aa: CASSQGALLGEKLFF
CDR3nt: TGTGCCAGCAGCCAAGGGGCCCTGCTCGGTGAAAAACTGTTTTTT

abundance: NA
j_gene: TRBJ2-7
v_gene: TRBV29-1
d_gene: NA
len: 12
CDR3aa: CSVENGRYAQYF
CDR3nt: TGCAGCGTTGAAAATGGGCGTTACGCGCAGTACTTC

abundance: many
j_gene: TRBJ2-7
v_gene: TRBV5-1
d_gene: NA
len: 14
CDR3aa: CASSLVSGAYEQYF
CDR3nt: TGCGCCAGCAGCTTGGTCTCCGGGGCCTACGAGCAGTACTTC

abundance: NA
j_gene: TRBJ1-1
v_gene: TRBV10-3
d_gene: NA
len: 12
CDR3aa: CAISEGRAEAFF
CDR3nt: TGTGCCATCAGTGAGGGGCGCGCTGAGGCTTTCTTT

abundance: few
j_gene: TRBJ2-7
v_gene: TRBV27
d_gene: TRBD2
len: 14
CDR3aa: CASNPGGDGYEQYF
CDR3nt: TGTGCCAGCAACCCGGGAGGGGACGGCTACGAGCAGTACTTC

abundance: NA
j_gene: TRBJ2-5
v_gene: TRBV10-1
d_gene: TRBD1
len: 17
CDR3aa: CASSAETGTGYVETQYF
CDR3nt: TGCGCCAGCAGCGCAGAAACCGGGACAGGGTATGTGGAGACCCAGTACTTC

abundance: NA
j_gene: TRBJ2-5
v_gene: TRBV5-1
d_gene: NA
len: 14
CDR3aa: CASQGRPIFNEQYF
CDR3nt: TGCGCCAGCCAGGGGAGACCAATTTTTAATGAGCAGTACTTC

abundance: NA
j_gene: TRBJ2-1
v_gene: TRBV27
d_gene: NA
len: 16
CDR3aa: CASTPGANMRGNEQFF
CDR3nt: TGTGCCAGCACCCCGGGGGCAAACATGCGGGGCAATGAGCAGTTCTTC

abundance: NA
j_gene: TRBJ2-4
v_gene: TRBV20-1
d_gene: TRBD2
len: 14
CDR3aa: CSAAWGGPWNEQYF
CDR3nt: TGCAGTGCCGCCTGGGGGGGTCCGTGGAATGAGCAGTACTTC

abundance: few
j_gene: TRBJ1-6
v_gene: TRBV28
d_gene: NA
len: 14
CDR3aa: CASRTFTPNSPLHF
CDR3nt: TGTGCCAGCAGGACCTTTACCCCGAACTCACCCCTCCACTTT

abundance: NA
j_gene: TRBJ2-3
v_gene: TRBV10-3
d_gene: NA
len: 17
CDR3aa: CAISSRAGEASTDTQYF
CDR3nt: TGTGCCATCAGTTCCCGCGCTGGGGAGGCGAGCACAGATACGCAGTATTTT

abundance: NA
j_gene: TRBJ1-6
v_gene: TRBV20-1
d_gene: NA
len: 15
CDR3aa: CSARTSGSYNSPLHF
CDR3nt: TGCAGTGCTAGGACGTCCGGCTCCTATAATTCACCCCTCCACTTT

abundance: NA
j_gene: TRBJ1-1
v_gene: TRBV10-2
d_gene: NA
len: 12
CDR3aa: CASSPWQTEAFF
CDR3nt: TGCGCCAGCAGTCCGTGGCAGACTGAAGCTTTCTTT

abundance: NA
j_gene: TRBJ2-5
v_gene: TRBV12-3/TRBV12-4
d_gene: NA
len: 15
CDR3aa: CASSFLGLDLDEQYF
CDR3nt: TGTGCCAGCAGTTTCTTGGGTCTCGACCTCGATGAGCAGTACTTC

abundance: NA
j_gene: TRBJ2-7
v_gene: TRBV10-3
d_gene: TRBD2
len: 16
CDR3aa: CAISGRASGTIYEQYF
CDR3nt: TGTGCCATCAGTGGTCGGGCTAGCGGGACTATCTACGAGCAGTACTTC

abundance: few
j_gene: TRBJ2-5
v_gene: TRBV25-1
d_gene: NA
len: 18
CDR3aa: CASSPHFQTGQVRETQYF
CDR3nt: TGTGCCAGCAGTCCACACTTCCAGACGGGACAAGTCAGGGAGACCCAGTACTTC

abundance: once
j_gene: TRBJ1-2
v_gene: TRBV12-3/TRBV12-4
d_gene: NA
len: 13
CDR3aa: CASVPQLNYGYTF
CDR3nt: TGTGCCAGCGTCCCTCAACTAAACTATGGCTACACCTTC

abundance: NA
j_gene: TRBJ1-6
v_gene: TRBV7-2
d_gene: NA
len: 15
CDR3aa: CASSLDLGRSSPLHF
CDR3nt: TGTGCCAGCAGCTTAGACTTGGGGAGATCATCACCCCTCCACTTT

abundance: NA
j_gene: TRBJ2-5
v_gene: TRBV11-1
d_gene: NA
len: 15
CDR3aa: CASSLLQVLGETQYF
CDR3nt: TGTGCCAGCAGCTTACTTCAGGTCCTAGGGGAGACCCAGTACTTC

abundance: once
j_gene: TRBJ2-1
v_gene: TRBV7-8
d_gene: NA
len: 16
CDR3aa: CASSHESGTPYNEQFF
CDR3nt: TGTGCCAGCAGCCACGAGTCCGGGACTCCCTACAATGAGCAGTTCTTC